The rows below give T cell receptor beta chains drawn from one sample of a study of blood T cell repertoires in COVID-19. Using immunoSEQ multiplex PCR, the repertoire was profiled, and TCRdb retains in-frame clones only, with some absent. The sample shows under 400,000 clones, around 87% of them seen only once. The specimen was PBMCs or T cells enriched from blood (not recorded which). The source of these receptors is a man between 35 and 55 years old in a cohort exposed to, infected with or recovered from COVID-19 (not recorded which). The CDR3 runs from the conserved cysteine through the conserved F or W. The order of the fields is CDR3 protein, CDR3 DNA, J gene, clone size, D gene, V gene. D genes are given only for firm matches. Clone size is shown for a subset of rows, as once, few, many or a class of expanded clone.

CASTSQGGGTEAFF	TGTGCCAGCACCTCCCAGGGAGGTGGCACTGAAGCTTTCTTT	TRBJ1-1	.	.	TRBV9
CASSLNRGEGQAFF	TGTGCCAGCAGCCTCAACAGGGGGGAAGGTCAAGCTTTCTTT	TRBJ1-1	.	TRBD1	TRBV11-2
CASSVGGTSSSQYF	TGTGCCAGCAGTGTTGGTGGGACTAGCTCTTCCCAGTACTTC	TRBJ2-5	.	TRBD2	TRBV2
CASSPRQTPNEKLFF	TGTGCCAGCAGCCCAAGACAGACGCCTAATGAAAAACTGTTTTTT	TRBJ1-4	.	.	TRBV5-4
CASSQEFTGESPIYF	TGTGCCAGCAGCCAAGAATTCACAGGGGAATCGCCCATATATTTT	TRBJ1-3	few	TRBD1	TRBV3-1/TRBV3-2
CASRTGYVNTEAFF	TGTGCCAGCCGGACAGGGTACGTGAACACTGAAGCTTTCTTT	TRBJ1-1	.	TRBD1	TRBV19
CASSQSQGWDGYTF	TGTGCCAGCAGTCAATCACAGGGATGGGATGGCTACACCTTC	TRBJ1-2	.	.	TRBV27
CASSLDRGRQPQHF	TGTGCCAGCAGCCTCGACAGGGGTCGTCAGCCCCAGCATTTT	TRBJ1-5	.	TRBD1	TRBV7-8
CASSQLAGGRNEQFF	TGTGCCAGCAGTCAACTAGCGGGAGGTCGGAATGAGCAGTTCTTC	TRBJ2-1	.	TRBD2	TRBV6-2/TRBV6-3
CASSLGGDGETQYF	TGCGCCAGCAGCTTGGGGGGGGACGGAGAGACCCAGTACTTC	TRBJ2-5	.	.	TRBV5-1
CASSLATDVNTEAFF	TGCGCCAGCAGCTTGGCCACAGATGTCAACACTGAAGCTTTCTTT	TRBJ1-1	.	.	TRBV5-1
CASSLAAGGNYGYTF	TGTGCCAGCAGTTTAGCGGCAGGAGGTAACTATGGCTACACCTTC	TRBJ1-2	.	.	TRBV28
CASSLPGQGRETQYF	TGTGCCAGCAGCCTTCCGGGACAGGGGCGGGAGACCCAGTACTTC	TRBJ2-5	once	TRBD1	TRBV14